This passage covers 5 T cell receptor beta chains from one sample sequenced in a study of a mutant IDH1 vaccine in newly diagnosed glioma. Clones were read by immunoSEQ multiplex PCR, and TCRdb kept only the in-frame ones, dropping some. This table holds roughly 74,000 clones, around 83% found once. Antigens for these TCRs are unknown. As for time point: week 23, last vaccination. Vaccine doses each comprised 300 ug of mutant IDH1 20-mer peptide, with topical imiquimod. The sample in question was PBMCs, obtained from a glioma patient whose treatment included an IDH1 peptide vaccine. Receptors originate from a woman aged 45-65 years with glioma.

V usage is TRBV10-1 and J usage is TRBJ2-1; 7 nucleotides align to TRBD2. The CDR3 length is 11 residues. Germline CDR1 WNHNN, CDR2 SYGVQD (reference sequence). Trimming at V came to 7 bases and at J to 10 bases, leaving 4 bases not matched to a gene. The CDR3 reads CASNSGGEQFF. The DNA for the CDR3 is TGCGCCAGCAACTCGGGAGGCGAGCAGTTCTTC.

This chain uses TRBV7-3 with TRBJ2-1, with 9 positions matching TRBD2. Germline V gene sequence: CDR1 SGHTA, CDR2 FQGTGA. The CDR3 contains 15 residues. J gave up 5 bases and V 1 base, and 3 bases lay outside the gene matches. The CDR3 is CASSLMLAGDNEQFF. The CDR3 DNA sequence: TGTGCCAGCAGCTTAATGTTAGCGGGAGACAATGAGCAGTTCTTC.

The V gene is TRBV19, the J gene TRBJ2-2; TRBD2 is a possible D gene (6 bases). Trimming took 3 bases from V and 4 from J, leaving 12 bases between them. Germline V gene lookup returns CDR1 LNHDA and CDR2 SQIVND (reference sequence). The CDR3 has 15 amino acids. The DNA of the CDR3 is TGTGCCAGTAGTATTGGGCAGGGAGGCACCGGGGAGCTGTTTTTT. Protein: CASSIGQGGTGELFF.

The CDR3 DNA sequence: TGTGCCAGCGGGCGAGCGGAAGAGACCCAGTACTTC. Its protein is CASGRAEETQYF. The V and J genes are TRBV5-4 and TRBJ2-5; D may be TRBD2 (5 bases). Trimming removed 7 bases from V and 3 bases from J, with 10 bases in between. CDR3 size: 12 residues. Germline values: CDR1 SGHNT, CDR2 YYREEE (reference sequence).

This chain uses TRBV13 with TRBJ2-7; a possible D gene is TRBD1 (6 bases). Trimming shortened V by 5 bases and J by 5 bases, and 13 bases separated the two germline ends. The CDR3 has 13 residues. Per the germline V gene, CDR1 is PRHDT and CDR2 is FYEKMQ (reference sequence). The CDR3: CASSPGQIDEQYF. Written as DNA, the CDR3 is TGTGCCAGCAGCCCTGGACAGATCGACGAGCAGTACTTC.